One and the same sample provided the 6 T cell receptor beta chains below, sequenced in a study of blood T cell repertoires in COVID-19. This table comes from immunoSEQ multiplex PCR, and its TCRdb copy is limited to in-frame clones, with some not included. The repertoire holds 20,000 to 25,000 clones, with about 89% as singletons. The sequenced sample was peripheral blood. These receptor sequences come from a human donor in a cohort sampled during active COVID-19.

The genes are TRBV10-3 and TRBJ1-2; D is perhaps TRBD1 (6 bases). CDR3 length equals 14 residues. From germline, CDR1 is ENHRY and CDR2 SYGVKD. The V and J ends lost 0 bases and 10 bases respectively, with 15 bases between them. The CDR3 here is CAISESGGLNHYTF. Written as DNA, the CDR3 is TGTGCCATCAGTGAGTCGGGGGGGCTAAACCACTACACCTTC.

This rearrangement joins TRBV6-4 to TRBJ1-1; weak D call: TRBD1 (5 bases). Germline CDR1 is MRHNA and CDR2 is SNTAGT. The CDR3 is made up of 12 amino acids. The V gene lost 0 bases and the J gene lost 7 bases, with 6 bases spanning the gap. DNA of the CDR3: TGTGCCAGCAGTGACTCTAGGGGTGAAGCTTTCTTT. Protein sequence: CASSDSRGEAFF.

The V gene is TRBV3-1 (or the pseudogene TRBV3-2), the J gene TRBJ2-5, with 8 bases fitting TRBD1. Germline trimming cut 4 bases from V and 3 bases from J; bases unmatched to any gene: 7. CDR1 is LGHDT and CDR2 is YNNKEL in the germline V gene (reference sequence). CDR3 length: 15 residues. CDR3 sequence: CASSRFEQGEETQYF. CDR3 in DNA: TGTGCCAGCAGCCGATTTGAACAGGGGGAAGAGACCCAGTACTTC.

The chain is built from TRBV11-3 and TRBJ1-2; D remains unclear. V lost 0 bases to trimming and J lost 2 bases, with 7 bases between them. Germline V CDR1 and CDR2: SGHNT, YENEEA. The CDR3 loop spans 14 amino acids. CDR3 nucleotide sequence: TGTGCCAGCAGCTTAGATCCTATGAACTATGGCTACACCTTC. Amino acids: CASSLDPMNYGYTF. Complete variable domain (other parts from reference TRBV11-3 and TRBJ1-2): EAGVVQSPRYKIIEKKQPVAFWCNPISGHNTLYWYLQNLGQGPELLIRYENEEAVDDSQLPKDRFSAERLKGVDSTLKIQPAELGDSAVYLCASSLDPMNYGYTFGSGTRLTVV.

The rearrangement links TRBV9 to TRBJ1-2, with D uncertain. The V end lost 0 bases, the J end lost 5 bases, and 11 bases lay between the germline ends. Germline V gene sequence: CDR1 SGDLS, CDR2 YYNGEE. The CDR3 is 14 amino acids. CDR3 sequence (DNA): TGTGCCAGCAGCGTAGGAGGGATTGGGTATGGCTACACCTTC. It translates to CASSVGGIGYGYTF. The whole variable domain, remainder taken from reference TRBV9 and TRBJ1-2, is DSGVTQTPKHLITATGQRVTLRCSPRSGDLSVYWYQQSLDQGLQFLIQYYNGEERAKGNILERFSAQQFPDLHSELNLSSLELGDSALYFCASSVGGIGYGYTFGSGTRLTVV.

This clone has more than one count but fewer than ten. This chain uses TRBV5-5 with TRBJ2-7; 13 nucleotides agree with TRBD2. Trimming removed 4 bases from V and 2 bases from J; junction bases left unmatched: 9. Looked up from germline, CDR1 is SGHKS and CDR2 is YYEKEE (reference sequence). The CDR3 is 17 residues long. DNA for the CDR3: TGTGCCAGCAGCACAAGAATTGGGACTAGCGGGACCTACGAGCAGTACTTC. As protein: CASSTRIGTSGTYEQYF. Full variable domain (rest looked up from reference TRBV5-5 and TRBJ2-7): DAGVTQSPTHLIKTRGQQVTLRCSPISGHKSVSWYQQVLGQGPQFIFQYYEKEERGRGNFPDRFSARQFPNYSSELNVNALLLGDSALYLCASSTRIGTSGTYEQYFGPGTRLTVT.